A selection of T cell receptor beta chains follows, all from one sample in a study of T-cell reconstitution after alpha-beta-depleted transplantation in children. TCRdb re-analysed the PCR reads in MiXCR, keeping a single row per CDR3 protein. The sample contains around 250,000 distinct CDR3 sequences, about a quarter of which appear only once. The sequencing used PBMCs, collected before TCRalphabeta/CD19-depleted stem cell transplant. The source of these receptors is a girl aged 2 to 10 with Fanconi anemia, due to receive a stem cell transplant. Both conserved end residues are part of each CDR3. The listing skips clone size in some rows; elsewhere it reads once, few, many or a size class.

>TRBJ2-2|many|TRBV12-3/TRBV12-4
CASSPGGNGELFF
>TRBJ2-7|.|TRBV7-8
CASSLGGKKYF
>TRBJ2-1|.|TRBV11-2
CASTTATANNEQFF
>TRBJ1-2|once|TRBV12-3/TRBV12-4
CASRWGGSPNYGYTF
>TRBJ1-2|.|TRBV29-1
CSAYRANYGYTF
>TRBJ2-7|few|TRBV9
CASSVGGGLAGGYEQYF
>TRBJ2-3|many|TRBV20-1
CSARLDGPDTQYF
>TRBJ2-3|few|TRBV29-1
CSVSSIMQYF
>TRBJ2-7|few|TRBV5-6
CASSYRLFREQYF
>TRBJ2-3|.|TRBV2
CASKEDGRAGLISHRDTQYF
>TRBJ1-2|.|TRBV6-6
CASSPGRNYGYTF
>TRBJ2-3|many|TRBV27
CASSFGQTTDTQYF
>TRBJ2-3|.|TRBV29-1
CSVEVPPERGQYF
>TRBJ2-7|.|TRBV4-1
CASSQLAGVSYEQYF
>TRBJ1-1|many|TRBV20-1
CSAGQGSGGSEAFF
>TRBJ2-7|.|TRBV29-1
CSGVRDRAPYEQYF
>TRBJ1-2|many|TRBV6-5
CASTPGRVGGYTF
>TRBJ2-6|many|TRBV29-1
CSVSTGAGANVLTF
>TRBJ2-5|.|TRBV24-1
CATSDPTPEFGETQYF
>TRBJ1-4|many|TRBV29-1
CSVIAGADEKLFF
>TRBJ1-2|many|TRBV28
CASSLWPWTGDYGYTF
>TRBJ2-1|many|TRBV6-1
CASSPIGTGAYNEQFF
>TRBJ2-7|.|TRBV20-1
CSARVLARGYEQYF
>TRBJ2-7|.|TRBV28
CASRPSGRVGYEQYF
>TRBJ2-3|many|TRBV6-4
CASSERETDTQYF
>TRBJ2-5|many|TRBV29-1
CSSYRGPETQYF
>TRBJ2-1|.|TRBV20-1
CSARDRSGGLYNEQFF
>TRBJ1-2|few|TRBV20-1
CSASDQVDSYGYTF
>TRBJ2-2|.|TRBV29-1
CSVLLRTGELFF
>TRBJ2-5|.|TRBV6-1
CASSVEFTYQETQYF
>TRBJ2-2|many|TRBV20-1
CSARAGINTGELFF
>TRBJ2-3|many|TRBV7-2
CASSKGRGSTDTQYF
>TRBJ2-7|.|TRBV20-1
CSARDRDRGKYEQYF
>TRBJ1-2|many|TRBV29-1
CSVDPERDGYTF
>TRBJ2-1|many|TRBV7-2
CASSLATSGGKRGSYNEQFF
>TRBJ2-7|few|TRBV27
CASSAGKTYEQYF
>TRBJ2-1|many|TRBV20-1
CSARRVANEQFF
>TRBJ2-7|many|TRBV29-1
CSVVPGTGTLYEQYF
>TRBJ2-2|many|TRBV29-1
CSVVDTGELFF
>TRBJ2-7|.|TRBV27
CASSLSSGDEQYF
>TRBJ2-5|few|TRBV7-3
CASSQQGSTGVGTQYF
>TRBJ2-7|once|TRBV4-1
CASSSRTSGSYEQYF
>TRBJ1-2|many|TRBV29-1
CSVEGPPGQGAGGYTF
>TRBJ2-2|.|TRBV29-1
CSVGTENTGELFF
>TRBJ2-7|.|TRBV12-3/TRBV12-4
CASSFGTGIDEQYF
>TRBJ2-7|.|TRBV5-1
CASSLTSRGTYEQYF
>TRBJ2-7|few|TRBV4-1
CASSQDLADLLPYEQYF
>TRBJ2-1|.|TRBV5-6
CASSLAITGGYNEQFF
>TRBJ2-7|.|TRBV5-1
CASSPSSLGYEQYF
>TRBJ2-7|few|TRBV28
CASSQGQPLAQYF
>TRBJ2-7|once|TRBV5-1
CASSSRQGAQTYEQYF